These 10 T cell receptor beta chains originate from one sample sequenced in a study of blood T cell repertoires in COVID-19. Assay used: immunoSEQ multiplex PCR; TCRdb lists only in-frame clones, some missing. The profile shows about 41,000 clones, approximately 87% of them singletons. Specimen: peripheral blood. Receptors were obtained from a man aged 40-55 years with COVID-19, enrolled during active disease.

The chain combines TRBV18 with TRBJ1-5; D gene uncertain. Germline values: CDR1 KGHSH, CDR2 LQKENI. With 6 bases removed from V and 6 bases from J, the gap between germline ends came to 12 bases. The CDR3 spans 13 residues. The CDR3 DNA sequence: TGTGCCAGCTCCATCGACCGGGTTCAGCCCCAGCATTTT. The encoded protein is CASSIDRVQPQHF.

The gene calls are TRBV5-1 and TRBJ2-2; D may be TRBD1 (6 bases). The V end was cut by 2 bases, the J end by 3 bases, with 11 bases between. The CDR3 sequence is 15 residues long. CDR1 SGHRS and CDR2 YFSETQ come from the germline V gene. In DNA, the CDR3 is TGCGCCAGCAGCTTTGGGGACACCGACACCGGGGAGCTGTTTTTT. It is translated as CASSFGDTDTGELFF. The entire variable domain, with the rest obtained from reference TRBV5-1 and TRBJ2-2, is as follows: KAGVTQTPRYLIKTRGQQVTLSCSPISGHRSVSWYQQTPGQGLQFLFEYFSETQRNKGNFPGRFSGRQFSNSRSEMNVSTLELGDSALYLCASSFGDTDTGELFFGEGSRLTVL.

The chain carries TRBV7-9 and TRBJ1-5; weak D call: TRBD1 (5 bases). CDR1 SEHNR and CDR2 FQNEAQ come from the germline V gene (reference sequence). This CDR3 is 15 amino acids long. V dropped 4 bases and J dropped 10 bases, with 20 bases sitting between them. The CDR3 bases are TGTGCCAGCAGCTCCTCGGGGGGAGGGGCAAGACCCCAGCATTTT. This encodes CASSSSGGGARPQHF.

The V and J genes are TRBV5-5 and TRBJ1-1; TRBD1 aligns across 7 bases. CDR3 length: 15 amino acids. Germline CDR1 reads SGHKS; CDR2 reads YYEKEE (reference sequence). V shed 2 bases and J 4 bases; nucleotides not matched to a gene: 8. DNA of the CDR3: TGTGCCAGCAGCTTTCCGACAGGGCTGGGCACTGAAGCTTTCTTT. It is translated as CASSFPTGLGTEAFF.

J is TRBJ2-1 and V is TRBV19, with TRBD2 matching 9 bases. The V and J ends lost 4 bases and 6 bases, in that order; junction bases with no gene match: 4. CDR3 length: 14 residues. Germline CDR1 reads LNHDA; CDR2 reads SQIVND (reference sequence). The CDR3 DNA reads TGTGCCAGTAGTAGAGGGACTAGCATCAATGAGCAGTTCTTC. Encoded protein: CASSRGTSINEQFF.

The CDR3 DNA sequence: TGTGCCAGCAGTGAAGCTCAGGGGGCGGGCAGAGAGCCCCAGCATTTT. Amino acids: CASSEAQGAGREPQHF. The V and J genes are TRBV2 and TRBJ1-5; 8 bases are a match to TRBD1. The CDR3 contains 16 residues. Germline lookup yields CDR1 SNHLY and CDR2 FYNNEI. The trim removed 0 bases at V and 8 bases at J, leaving 9 bases unmatched. Drawing the rest from reference TRBV2 and TRBJ1-5, the complete variable domain is EPEVTQTPSHQVTQMGQEVILRCVPISNHLYFYWYRQILGQKVEFLVSFYNNEISEKSEIFDDQFSVERPDGSNFTLKIRSTKLEDSAMYFCASSEAQGAGREPQHFGDGTRLSIL.

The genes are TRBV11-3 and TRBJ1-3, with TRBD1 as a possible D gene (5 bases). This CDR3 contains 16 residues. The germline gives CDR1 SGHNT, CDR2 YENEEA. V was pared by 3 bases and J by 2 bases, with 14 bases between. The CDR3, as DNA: TGTGCCAGCAGCTTGGGCTCACCAGGGCCTGGAAACACCATATATTTT. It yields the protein CASSLGSPGPGNTIYF. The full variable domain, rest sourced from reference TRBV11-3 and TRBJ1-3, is EAGVVQSPRYKIIEKKQPVAFWCNPISGHNTLYWYLQNLGQGPELLIRYENEEAVDDSQLPKDRFSAERLKGVDSTLKIQPAELGDSAVYLCASSLGSPGPGNTIYFGEGSWLTVV.

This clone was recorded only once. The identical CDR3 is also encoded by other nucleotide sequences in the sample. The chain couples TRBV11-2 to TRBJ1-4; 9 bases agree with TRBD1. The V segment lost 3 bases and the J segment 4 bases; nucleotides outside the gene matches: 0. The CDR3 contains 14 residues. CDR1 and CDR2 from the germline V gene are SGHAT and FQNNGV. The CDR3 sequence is CASSLGQGNEKLFF. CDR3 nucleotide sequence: TGTGCCAGCAGCTTGGGACAGGGTAATGAAAAACTGTTTTTT.

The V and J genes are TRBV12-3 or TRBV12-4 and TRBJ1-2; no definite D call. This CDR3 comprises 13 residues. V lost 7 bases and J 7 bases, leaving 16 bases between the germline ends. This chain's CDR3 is CASIFRGSGGYTF. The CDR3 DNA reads TGTGCCAGCATCTTTCGCGGTTCGGGTGGCTACACCTTC.

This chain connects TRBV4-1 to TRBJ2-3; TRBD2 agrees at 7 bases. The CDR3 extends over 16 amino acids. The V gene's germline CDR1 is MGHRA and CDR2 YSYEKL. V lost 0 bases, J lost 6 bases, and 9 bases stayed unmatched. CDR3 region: CASSQEQAGSPDTQYF. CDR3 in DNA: TGCGCCAGCAGCCAAGAACAAGCGGGGTCGCCGGATACGCAGTATTTT.